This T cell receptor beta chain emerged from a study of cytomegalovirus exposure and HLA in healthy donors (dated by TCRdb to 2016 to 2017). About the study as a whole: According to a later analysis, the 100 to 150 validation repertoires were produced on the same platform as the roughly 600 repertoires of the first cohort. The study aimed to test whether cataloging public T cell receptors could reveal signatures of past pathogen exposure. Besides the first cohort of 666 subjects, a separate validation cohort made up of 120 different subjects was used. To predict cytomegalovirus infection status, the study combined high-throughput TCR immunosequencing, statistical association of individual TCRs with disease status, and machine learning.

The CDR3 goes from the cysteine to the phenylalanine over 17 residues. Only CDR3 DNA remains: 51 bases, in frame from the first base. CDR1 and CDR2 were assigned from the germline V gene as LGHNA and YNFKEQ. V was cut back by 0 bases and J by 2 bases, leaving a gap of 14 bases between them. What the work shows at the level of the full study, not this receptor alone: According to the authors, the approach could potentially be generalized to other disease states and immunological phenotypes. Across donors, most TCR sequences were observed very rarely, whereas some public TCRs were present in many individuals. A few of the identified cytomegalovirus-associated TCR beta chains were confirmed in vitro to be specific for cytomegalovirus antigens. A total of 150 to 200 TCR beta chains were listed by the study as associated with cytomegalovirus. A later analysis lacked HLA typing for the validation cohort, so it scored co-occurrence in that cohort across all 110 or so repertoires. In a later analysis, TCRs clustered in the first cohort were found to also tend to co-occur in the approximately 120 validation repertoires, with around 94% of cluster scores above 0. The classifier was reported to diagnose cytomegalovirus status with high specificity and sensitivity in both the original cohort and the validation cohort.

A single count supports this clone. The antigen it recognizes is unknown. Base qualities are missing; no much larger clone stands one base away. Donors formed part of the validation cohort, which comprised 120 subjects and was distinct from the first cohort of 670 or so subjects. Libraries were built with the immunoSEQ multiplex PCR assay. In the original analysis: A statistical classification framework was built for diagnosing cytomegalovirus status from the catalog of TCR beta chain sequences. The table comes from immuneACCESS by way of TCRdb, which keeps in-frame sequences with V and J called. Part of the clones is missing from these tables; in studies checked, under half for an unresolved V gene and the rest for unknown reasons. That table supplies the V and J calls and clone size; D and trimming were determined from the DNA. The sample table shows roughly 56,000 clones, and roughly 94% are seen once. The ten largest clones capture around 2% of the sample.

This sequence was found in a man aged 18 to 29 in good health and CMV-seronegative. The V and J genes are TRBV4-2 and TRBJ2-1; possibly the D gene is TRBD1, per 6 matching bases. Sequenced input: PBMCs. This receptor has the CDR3 CASSQEPGTNTYNEQFF. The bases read TGTGCCAGCAGCCAAGAACCCGGGACAAACACCTACAATGAGCAGTTCTTC.